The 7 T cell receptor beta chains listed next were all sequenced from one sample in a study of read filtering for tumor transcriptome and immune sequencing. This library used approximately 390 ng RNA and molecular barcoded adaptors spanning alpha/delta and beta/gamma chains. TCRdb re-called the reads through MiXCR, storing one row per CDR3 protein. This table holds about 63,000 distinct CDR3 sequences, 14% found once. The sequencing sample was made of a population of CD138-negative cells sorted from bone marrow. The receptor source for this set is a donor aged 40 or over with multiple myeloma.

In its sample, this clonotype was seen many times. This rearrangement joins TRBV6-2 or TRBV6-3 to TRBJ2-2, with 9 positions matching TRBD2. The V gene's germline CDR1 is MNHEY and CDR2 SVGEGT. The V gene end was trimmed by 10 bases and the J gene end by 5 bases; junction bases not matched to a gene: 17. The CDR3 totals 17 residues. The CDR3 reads CATQPNHSGRITGELFF. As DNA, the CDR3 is TGTGCCACCCAGCCAAACCATAGCGGGAGAATAACCGGGGAGCTGTTTTTT.

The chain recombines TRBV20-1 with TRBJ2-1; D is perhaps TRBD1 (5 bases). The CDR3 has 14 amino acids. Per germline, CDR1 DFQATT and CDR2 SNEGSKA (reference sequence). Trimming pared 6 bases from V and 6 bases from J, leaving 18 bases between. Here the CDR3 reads CSARHSRASNEQFF. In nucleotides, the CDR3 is TGCAGTGCCCGGCATAGCAGGGCATCCAATGAGCAGTTCTTC.

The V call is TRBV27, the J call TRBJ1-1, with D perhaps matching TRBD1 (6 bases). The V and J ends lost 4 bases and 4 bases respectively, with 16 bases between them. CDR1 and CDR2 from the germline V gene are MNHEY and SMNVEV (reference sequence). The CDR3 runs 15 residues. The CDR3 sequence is CASSSNRVGTTEAFF. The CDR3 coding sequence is TGTGCCAGCAGTTCTAACAGGGTAGGGACCACTGAAGCTTTCTTT.

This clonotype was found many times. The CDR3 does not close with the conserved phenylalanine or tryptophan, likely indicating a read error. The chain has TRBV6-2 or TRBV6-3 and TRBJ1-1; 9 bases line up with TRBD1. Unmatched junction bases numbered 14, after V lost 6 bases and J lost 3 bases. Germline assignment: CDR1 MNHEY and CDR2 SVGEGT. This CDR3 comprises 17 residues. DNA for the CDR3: TGTGCCAGCAGAACATTCACCGGGACAGGGAGGGACACTGAAGCTTTCCTT. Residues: CASRTFTGTGRDTEAFL.

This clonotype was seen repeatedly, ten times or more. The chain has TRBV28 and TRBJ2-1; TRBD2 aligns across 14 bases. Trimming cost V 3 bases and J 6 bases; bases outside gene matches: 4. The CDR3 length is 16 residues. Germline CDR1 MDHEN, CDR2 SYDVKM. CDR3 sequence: CASSFSGLAGANEQFF. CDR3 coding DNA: TGTGCCAGCAGTTTCTCGGGACTAGCGGGAGCCAATGAGCAGTTCTTC.

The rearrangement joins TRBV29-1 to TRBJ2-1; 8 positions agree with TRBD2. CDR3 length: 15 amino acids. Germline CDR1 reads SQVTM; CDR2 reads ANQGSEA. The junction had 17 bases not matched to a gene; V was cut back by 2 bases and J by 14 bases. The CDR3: CSVEPSGGANLKEFF. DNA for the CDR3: TGCAGCGTTGAACCCAGCGGGGGTGCCAACCTTAAGGAGTTCTTC.

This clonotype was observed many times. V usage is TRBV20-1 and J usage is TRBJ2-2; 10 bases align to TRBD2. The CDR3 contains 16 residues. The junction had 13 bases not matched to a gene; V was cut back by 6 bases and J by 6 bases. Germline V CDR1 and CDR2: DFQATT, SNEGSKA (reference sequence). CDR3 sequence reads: CSAKILAGNFPGELFF. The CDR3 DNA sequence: TGCAGTGCCAAGATACTAGCGGGGAATTTCCCCGGGGAGCTGTTTTTT.